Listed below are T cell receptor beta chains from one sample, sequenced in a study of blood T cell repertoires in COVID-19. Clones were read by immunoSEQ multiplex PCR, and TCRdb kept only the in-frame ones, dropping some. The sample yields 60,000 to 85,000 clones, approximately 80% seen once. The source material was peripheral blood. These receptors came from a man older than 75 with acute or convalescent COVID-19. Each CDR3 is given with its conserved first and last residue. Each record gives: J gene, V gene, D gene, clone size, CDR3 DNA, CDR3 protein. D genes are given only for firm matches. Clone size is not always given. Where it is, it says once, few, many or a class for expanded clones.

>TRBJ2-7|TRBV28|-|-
TGTGCCAGCAGTTTTATAGCGACAGGTGCCTACGAGCAGTACTTC
CASSFIATGAYEQYF
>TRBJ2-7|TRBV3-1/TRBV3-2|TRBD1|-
TGTGCCAGCAGCCTCCGGGACAGGGGGTCCTACGAGCAGTACTTC
CASSLRDRGSYEQYF
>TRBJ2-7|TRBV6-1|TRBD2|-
TGTGCCAGCAGTGAGGGACTAGCGGGAGGTGAGCAGTACTTC
CASSEGLAGGEQYF
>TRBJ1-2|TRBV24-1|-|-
TGTGCCACCAGTGCCGGGGTAGGCTACACCTTC
CATSAGVGYTF
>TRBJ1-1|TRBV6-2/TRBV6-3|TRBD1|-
TGTGCCAGCAGCCGACAGGGGCGCATGAACACTGAAGCTTTCTTT
CASSRQGRMNTEAFF
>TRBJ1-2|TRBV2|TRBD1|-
TGTGCCAGCAGCAGAACGACCGGGACAGGGGTTGGCTATGGCTACACCTTC
CASSRTTGTGVGYGYTF
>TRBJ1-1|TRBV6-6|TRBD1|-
TGTGCCAGCAGTCGGGATCCGACAGGGGGCATGAACACTGAAGCTTTCTTT
CASSRDPTGGMNTEAFF
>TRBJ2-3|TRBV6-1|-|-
TGTGCCAGCAGTGAAGGGGGCGTAGGCACAGATACGCAGTATTTT
CASSEGGVGTDTQYF
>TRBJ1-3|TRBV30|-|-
TGTGCCTGGAGTCCCGGAGCCTCTGGAAACACCATATATTTT
CAWSPGASGNTIYF
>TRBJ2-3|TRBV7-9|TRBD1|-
TGTGCCAGCAGCCCGGGACAGGGGGACACAGATACGCAGTATTTT
CASSPGQGDTDTQYF
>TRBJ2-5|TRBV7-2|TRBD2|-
TGTGCCAGCAGCTTAGCGTCTAGCGGGAAACAAGAGACCCAGTACTTC
CASSLASSGKQETQYF
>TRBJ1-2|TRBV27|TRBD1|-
TGTGCCAGCAGTAACCCGGGACAGGGCTACTATGGCTACACCTTC
CASSNPGQGYYGYTF
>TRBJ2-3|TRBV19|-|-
TGTGCCAGTACCAGGGATCGCACAGATACGCAGTATTTT
CASTRDRTDTQYF
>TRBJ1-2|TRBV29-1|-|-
TGCAGCGTTGATAGGTCAGGGGTCTATGGCTACACCTTC
CSVDRSGVYGYTF
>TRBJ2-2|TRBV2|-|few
TGTGCCAGCACCCTGACAGCGAACACCGGGGAGCTGTTTTTT
CASTLTANTGELFF
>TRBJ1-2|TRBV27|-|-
TGTGCCAGCAGTCCGCAGGGTTCGGTGAACTATGGCTACACCTTC
CASSPQGSVNYGYTF
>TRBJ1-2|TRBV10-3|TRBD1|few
TGTGCCATCAGTAAGGACAGGGGGGAGGGCTACACCTTC
CAISKDRGEGYTF
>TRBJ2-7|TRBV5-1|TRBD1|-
TGCGCCAGCAGCGTAAATCCGGGACAGAGGGTCTACGAGCAGTACTTC
CASSVNPGQRVYEQYF
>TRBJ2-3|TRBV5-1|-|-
TGCGCCAGCAGCTTGGCGGGAGTTGGAGATACGCAGTATTTT
CASSLAGVGDTQYF
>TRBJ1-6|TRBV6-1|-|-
TGTGCCAGCAGTCCGAGGGGTCAGGGGAATTCACCCCTCCACTTT
CASSPRGQGNSPLHF
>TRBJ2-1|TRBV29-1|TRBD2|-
TGCAGCGTTGAGGGCGGGAGAACAGGTGAGCAGTTCTTC
CSVEGGRTGEQFF
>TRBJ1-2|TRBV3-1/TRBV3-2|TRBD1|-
TGTGCCAGCAGCCGGGGGACAGGGGAAAACTATGGCTACACCTTC
CASSRGTGENYGYTF
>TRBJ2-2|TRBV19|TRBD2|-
TGTGCCAGTCGGGGGGGGCTAGCATTGGCCGGGGAGCTGTTTTTT
CASRGGLALAGELFF
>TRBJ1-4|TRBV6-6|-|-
TGTGCCAGCAGTCCAGGTCTTGTTGTACATACTGTCAATGAAAAACTGTTTTTT
CASSPGLVVHTVNEKLFF
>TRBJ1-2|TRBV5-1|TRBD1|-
TGCGCCAGCAGCGAAGGGACAGGGGGTCGGGGCTACACCTTC
CASSEGTGGRGYTF
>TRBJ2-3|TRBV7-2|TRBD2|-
TGTGCCAGCAGCTTAGCTAGCGGGAGGGGCACAGATACGCAGTATTTT
CASSLASGRGTDTQYF
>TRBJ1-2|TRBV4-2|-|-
TGTGCCAGCAGCCAAGAAGAAGGGCGGTCATCGTTAGCGACCTATGGCTACACCTTC
CASSQEEGRSSLATYGYTF
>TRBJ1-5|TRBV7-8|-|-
TGTGCCAGCAGTCGGATACAGGGTAAAGGACAGCCCCAGCATTTT
CASSRIQGKGQPQHF
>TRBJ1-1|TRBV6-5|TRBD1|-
TGTGCCAGCAGTTACTCGACAGGGGGCGCGGGTACTGAAGCTTTCTTT
CASSYSTGGAGTEAFF
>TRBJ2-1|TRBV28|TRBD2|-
TGTGCCAGCAGGCCCGGGACTAGCGGATACAATGAGCAGTTCTTC
CASRPGTSGYNEQFF
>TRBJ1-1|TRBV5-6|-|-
TGTGCCAGCAGCTTGGTTGGTGTGGGGAGCACTGAAGCTTTCTTT
CASSLVGVGSTEAFF
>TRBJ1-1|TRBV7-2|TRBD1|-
TGTGCCAGCAGCTTAGCAGGGGGCGGTGGCACTGAAGCTTTCTTT
CASSLAGGGGTEAFF
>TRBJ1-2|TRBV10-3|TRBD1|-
TGTGCCATCAGTGACTTACAGGGGAACTATGGCTACACCTTC
CAISDLQGNYGYTF
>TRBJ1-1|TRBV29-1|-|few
TGCAGCGTTGATGGCAGGGGAAGACACACTGAAGCTTTCTTT
CSVDGRGRHTEAFF
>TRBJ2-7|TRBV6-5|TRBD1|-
TGTGCCGTGGGACAGGGGGGTTACGAGCAGTACTTC
CAVGQGGYEQYF
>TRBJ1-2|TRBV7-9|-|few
TGTGCCAGCAGCGGAACACAGGGATCGAGAAACTATGGCTACACCTTC
CASSGTQGSRNYGYTF
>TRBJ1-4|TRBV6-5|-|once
TGTGCCAGCAGTTTAGCGGGGGTGGTCACTAATGAAAAACTGTTTTTT
CASSLAGVVTNEKLFF
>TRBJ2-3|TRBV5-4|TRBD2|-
TGTGCCAGCAGCTTGGAGGGGCGGGGGTCCCGCACAGATACGCAGTATTTT
CASSLEGRGSRTDTQYF
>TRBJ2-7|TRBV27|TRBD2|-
TGTGCCAGCAGACAAACTAGCGGGGGATTCTACGAGCAGTACTTC
CASRQTSGGFYEQYF
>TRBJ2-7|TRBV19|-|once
TGTGCCAGTAGTAGGGGCACGCTCTCCTACGAGCAGTACTTC
CASSRGTLSYEQYF
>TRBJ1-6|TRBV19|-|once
TGTGCCAGTAGTATATCCCGGGGGTCGAATTCACCCCTCCACTTT
CASSISRGSNSPLHF
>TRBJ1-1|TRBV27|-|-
TGTGCCAGCAGTCACAGGGATGGACCCCTCACCGAAGCTTTCTTT
CASSHRDGPLTEAFF
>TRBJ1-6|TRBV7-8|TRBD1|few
TGTGCCAGCAGCTTAGCGCCCTCCGGGACAGTCAATTCACCCCTCCACTTT
CASSLAPSGTVNSPLHF
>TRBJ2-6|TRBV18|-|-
TGTGCCAGCTCACCGAAGGGACAATCTGGGGCCAACGTCCTGACTTTC
CASSPKGQSGANVLTF
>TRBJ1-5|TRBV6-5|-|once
TGTGCCAGGTCCCAGGGGATCAATCAGCCCCAGCATTTT
CARSQGINQPQHF
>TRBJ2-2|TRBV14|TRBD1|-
TGTGCCAGCAGCAGCCTTCGACAGGGGAACACCGGGGAGCTGTTTTTT
CASSSLRQGNTGELFF
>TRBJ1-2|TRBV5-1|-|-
TGCGCCAGCAGCTTGGGATCAGGGCCAACGTCGTTTGGCTACACCTTC
CASSLGSGPTSFGYTF
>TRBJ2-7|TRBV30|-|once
TGTGCCTGGAGTTCAGAGAACTACCGGGTTCTCTACGAGCAGTACTTC
CAWSSENYRVLYEQYF
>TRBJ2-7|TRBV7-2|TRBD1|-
TGTGCCAGCAGCTCGTGGGGGGCAGGGGGCAGGTACGAGCAGTACTTC
CASSSWGAGGRYEQYF